A selection of T cell receptor beta chains follows, all from one sample in a study of T-cell memory formation after mild COVID-19. TCRdb redid the calling of the 5' RACE reads with MiXCR, one entry per CDR3 protein. The table includes hundreds of thousands of distinct CDR3 sequences, over 15% detected once. Sequencing was performed on PBMCs or a T cell subset sorted from them (not recorded which). These receptors came from a man between 18 and 29 years old who had mild COVID-19 (a few samples of this study predate the infection). Cell type and time point are not known. Both conserved end residues are part of each CDR3. Fields, in order: J gene, clone size, D gene, V gene, CDR3 DNA, CDR3 protein. D genes are given only for firm matches. Size is omitted from some rows. Given values are once, few, many or a class for expanded clones.

TRBJ2-2,NA,NA,TRBV11-1,TGTGCCAGCAGCTTTGCGGGTCGGGGGGAGCTGTTTTTT,CASSFAGRGELFF
TRBJ2-3,NA,NA,TRBV11-3,TGTGCCAGCACCTTACATCGACCGTCTCATGTTACGCAGTATTTT,CASTLHRPSHVTQYF
TRBJ1-6,NA,NA,TRBV12-3/TRBV12-4,TGTGCCAGCAGTTGGGGAAGGGACCGTTATAATTCACCCCTCCACTTT,CASSWGRDRYNSPLHF
TRBJ2-4,NA,NA,TRBV5-6,TGTGCCAGCAGCTTGATGGGCATTCAGTACTTC,CASSLMGIQYF
TRBJ2-1,many,NA,TRBV5-1,TGCGCCAGCAGCTTGTCACAGGGCTCTAATGAGCAGTTCTTC,CASSLSQGSNEQFF
TRBJ2-3,few,NA,TRBV7-2,TGTGCCAGCAGCCCCCACGGGCAGGATACGCAGTATTTT,CASSPHGQDTQYF
TRBJ2-3,NA,NA,TRBV5-1,TGCGCCAGCAGTCCCAGGGATAATACGCAGTATTTT,CASSPRDNTQYF
TRBJ2-3,NA,NA,TRBV28,TGTGCCAGTCTTTCCGGGACGAACACAGATACGCAGTATTTT,CASLSGTNTDTQYF
TRBJ2-7,NA,NA,TRBV7-9,TGTGCCAGCAGCCAGGGCGGACCCTACGAGCAGTACTTC,CASSQGGPYEQYF
TRBJ2-7,NA,NA,TRBV5-1,TGCGCCAGCAGCCCAATTTTATCAGGGGACTCCTCCTACGAGCAGTACTTC,CASSPILSGDSSYEQYF
TRBJ2-1,many,NA,TRBV7-3,TGTGCCAGCAGCAGACCCGGGGGTGAGCAGTTCTTC,CASSRPGGEQFF
TRBJ1-1,NA,TRBD1,TRBV5-4,TGTGCCAGCAGCTTGGGACAGGGGGCGAGGACTGAAGCTTTCTTT,CASSLGQGARTEAFF
TRBJ1-1,NA,NA,TRBV27,TGTGCCAGCAGAGTAGTGGCGGATGAAGCTTTCTTT,CASRVVADEAFF
TRBJ1-3,NA,NA,TRBV6-6,TGTGCCAGCAGTTACTGGGGAACGAACACCATATATTTT,CASSYWGTNTIYF
TRBJ1-2,few,NA,TRBV6-5,TGTGCCAGCACCGGGGGACGAGCTAACTATGGCTACACCTTC,CASTGGRANYGYTF
TRBJ2-6,NA,NA,TRBV4-2,TGTGCCAGCAGCCCCCGACAAAACTCTGGGGCCAACGTCCTGACTTTC,CASSPRQNSGANVLTF
TRBJ1-2,NA,TRBD1,TRBV29-1,TGCAGCGTTCCCACAGGGGTAAAAGCGTTC,CSVPTGVKAF
TRBJ2-5,few,TRBD2,TRBV5-6,TGTGCCAGCAGCCGTCGACTAGCGGGGGCCCAAGAGACCCAGTACTTC,CASSRRLAGAQETQYF
TRBJ2-7,many,NA,TRBV12-3/TRBV12-4,TGTGCCAGCAGCAAGAGATACGAGCAGTACTTC,CASSKRYEQYF
TRBJ2-7,many,NA,TRBV4-2,TGTGCCAGCAGCCGCCTGGACAGCCCTAGCTCCTACGAGCAGTACTTC,CASSRLDSPSSYEQYF
TRBJ1-2,few,TRBD1,TRBV5-1,TGCGCCAGCAGCCGGGACAGGGGGCAGGGTGGCTACACCTTC,CASSRDRGQGGYTF
TRBJ1-4,NA,NA,TRBV20-1,TGCAGTGCTAGGGCGACAGGCCGGGATGAAAAACTGTTTTTT,CSARATGRDEKLFF